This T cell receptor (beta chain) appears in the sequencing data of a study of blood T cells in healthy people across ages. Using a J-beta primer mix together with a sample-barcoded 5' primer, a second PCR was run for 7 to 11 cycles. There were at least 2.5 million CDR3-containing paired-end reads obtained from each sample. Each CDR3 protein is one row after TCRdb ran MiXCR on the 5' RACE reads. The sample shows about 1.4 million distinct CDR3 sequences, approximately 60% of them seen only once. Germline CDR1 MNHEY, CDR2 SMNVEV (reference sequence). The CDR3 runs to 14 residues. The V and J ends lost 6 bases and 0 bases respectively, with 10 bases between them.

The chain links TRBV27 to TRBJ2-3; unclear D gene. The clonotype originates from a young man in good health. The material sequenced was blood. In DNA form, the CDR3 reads TGTGCCAGCAGACCTCTAGACAGCACAGATACGCAGTATTTT. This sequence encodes CASRPLDSTDTQYF.